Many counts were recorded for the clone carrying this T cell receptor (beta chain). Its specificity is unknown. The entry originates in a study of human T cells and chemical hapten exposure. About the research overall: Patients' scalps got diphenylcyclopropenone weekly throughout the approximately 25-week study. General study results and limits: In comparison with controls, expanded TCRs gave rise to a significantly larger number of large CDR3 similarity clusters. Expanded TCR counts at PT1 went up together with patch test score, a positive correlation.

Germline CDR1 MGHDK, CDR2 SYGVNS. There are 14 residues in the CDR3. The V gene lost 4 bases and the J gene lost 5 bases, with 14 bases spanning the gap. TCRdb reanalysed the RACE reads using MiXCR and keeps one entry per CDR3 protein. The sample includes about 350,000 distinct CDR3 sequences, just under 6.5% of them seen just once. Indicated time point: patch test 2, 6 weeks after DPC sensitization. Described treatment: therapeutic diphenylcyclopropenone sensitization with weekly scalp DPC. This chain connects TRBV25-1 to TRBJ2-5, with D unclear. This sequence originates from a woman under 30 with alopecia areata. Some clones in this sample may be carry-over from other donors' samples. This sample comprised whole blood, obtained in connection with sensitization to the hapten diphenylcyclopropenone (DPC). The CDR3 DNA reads TGTGCCAGCAGTGCTGCGTCCTGGCGGGAGACCCAGTACTTC. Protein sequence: CASSAASWRETQYF.